What follows describes a single T cell receptor (beta chain). The ends were cut back, 4 bases at V and 7 bases at J, with 10 bases in the middle. CDR1 and CDR2 from the germline V gene are SGHAT and FQNNGV. CDR3 size: 12 residues. This record comes from a study of CD8+ T cells in alopecia areata. After isolation, RNA underwent reverse transcription to generate cDNA as the sequencing template. Repertoires were generated with immunoSEQ multiplex PCR, while TCRdb's copy carries only in-frame clones and drops some. The profile shows under 130,000 clones, roughly 53% of them singletons. V gene TRBV11-2 combines with J gene TRBJ1-2; the D is unclear. The clonotype was recovered from a human donor in good health. Sequenced material: CD4+ T cells sorted from blood. The CDR3 bases are TGTGCCAGCAGCTCTGGGTCCGGTGGCTACACCTTC. Amino acids: CASSSGSGGYTF.